This TCR beta chain derives from a study of blood T cells in healthy people across ages. Trimming cost V 3 bases and J 0 bases, with 15 bases left between them. The CDR3 totals 18 residues. This clonotype was counted many times. A second roughly 6 to 12 cycle PCR used barcoded and J-beta primers. Tags on each cDNA molecule came from a template-switch adaptor with 12 random nucleotides. Paired-end reads containing CDR3 totaled no fewer than 2.5 million for each sample. Each CDR3 protein gets one entry after TCRdb re-called the 5' RACE reads with MiXCR. The data contain hundreds of thousands of distinct CDR3 sequences, about 30% of them singletons.

Material: blood. The receptor was isolated from a woman older than 75 in good health. The gene calls are TRBV12-3 or TRBV12-4 and TRBJ2-6; D is perhaps TRBD1 (6 bases). The CDR3 DNA is TGTGCCAGCAGTTTTAAGTCAGGGGCCAGCTCTGGGGCCAACGTCCTGACTTTC. Translating it yields CASSFKSGASSGANVLTF.